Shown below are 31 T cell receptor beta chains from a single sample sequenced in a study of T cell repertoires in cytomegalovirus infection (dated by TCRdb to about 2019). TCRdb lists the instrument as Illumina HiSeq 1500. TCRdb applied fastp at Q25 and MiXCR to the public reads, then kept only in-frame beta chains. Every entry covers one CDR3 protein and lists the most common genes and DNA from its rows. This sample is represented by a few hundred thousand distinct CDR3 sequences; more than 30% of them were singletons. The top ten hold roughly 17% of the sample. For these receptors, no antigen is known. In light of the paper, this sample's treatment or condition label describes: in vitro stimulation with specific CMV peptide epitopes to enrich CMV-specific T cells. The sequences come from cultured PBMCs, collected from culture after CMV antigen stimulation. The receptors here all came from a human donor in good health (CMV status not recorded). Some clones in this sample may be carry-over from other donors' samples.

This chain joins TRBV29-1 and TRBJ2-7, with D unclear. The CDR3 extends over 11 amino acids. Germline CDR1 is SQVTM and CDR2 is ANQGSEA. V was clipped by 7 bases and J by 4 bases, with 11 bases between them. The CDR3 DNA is TGCAGCGGGCGGACCGCGTACGAGCAGTACTTC. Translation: CSGRTAYEQYF.

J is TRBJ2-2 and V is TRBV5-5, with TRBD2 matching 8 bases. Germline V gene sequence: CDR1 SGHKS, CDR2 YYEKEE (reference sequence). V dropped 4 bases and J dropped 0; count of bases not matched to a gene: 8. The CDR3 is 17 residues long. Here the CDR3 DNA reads TGTGCCAGCAGCCGAGGCGTCGGGGGGGCGAACACCGGGGAGCTGTTTTTT. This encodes CASSRGVGGANTGELFF.

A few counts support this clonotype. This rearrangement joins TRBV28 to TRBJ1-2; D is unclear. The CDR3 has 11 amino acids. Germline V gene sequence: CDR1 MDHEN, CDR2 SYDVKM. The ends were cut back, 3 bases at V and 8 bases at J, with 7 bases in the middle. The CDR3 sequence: CASSFEGGYTF. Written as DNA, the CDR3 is TGTGCCAGCAGTTTTGAGGGCGGCTACACCTTC.

In nucleotides, the CDR3 is TGCAGTGCTAGTATTACAGCAAACACTGAAGCTTTCTTT. It encodes CSASITANTEAFF. J is TRBJ1-1 and V is TRBV20-1; D is undetermined. The germline CDR1 and CDR2 sequences are DFQATT and SNEGSKA (reference sequence). The V end was cut by 3 bases, the J end by 2 bases, with 10 bases between. The CDR3 sequence is 13 residues long.

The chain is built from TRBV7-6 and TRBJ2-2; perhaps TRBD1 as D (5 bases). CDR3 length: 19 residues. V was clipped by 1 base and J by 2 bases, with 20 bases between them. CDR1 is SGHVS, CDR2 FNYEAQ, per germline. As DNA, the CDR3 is TGTGCCAGCAGCTTAGAAGTCTTGACAGCCACCTCTAACACCGGGGAGCTGTTTTTT. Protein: CASSLEVLTATSNTGELFF.

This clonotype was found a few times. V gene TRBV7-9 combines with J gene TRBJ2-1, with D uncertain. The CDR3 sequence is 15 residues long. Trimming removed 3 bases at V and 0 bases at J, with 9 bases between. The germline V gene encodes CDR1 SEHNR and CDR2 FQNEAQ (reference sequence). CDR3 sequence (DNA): TGTGCCAGCAGCTTGAGCGAGACCTCCTACAATGAGCAGTTCTTC. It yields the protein CASSLSETSYNEQFF. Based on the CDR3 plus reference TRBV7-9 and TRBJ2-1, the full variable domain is DTGVSQNPRHKITKRGQNVTFRCDPISEHNRLYWYRQTLGQGPEFLTYFQNEAQLEKSRLLSDRFSAERPKGSFSTLEIQRTEQGDSAMYLCASSLSETSYNEQFFGPGTRLTVL.

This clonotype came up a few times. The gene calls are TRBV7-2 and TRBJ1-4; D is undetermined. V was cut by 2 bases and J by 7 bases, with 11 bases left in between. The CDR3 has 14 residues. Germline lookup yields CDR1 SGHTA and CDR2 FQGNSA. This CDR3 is CASSLSKVGEKLFF. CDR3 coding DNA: TGTGCCAGCAGCTTATCAAAAGTTGGTGAAAAACTGTTTTTT. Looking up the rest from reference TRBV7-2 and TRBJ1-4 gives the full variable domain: GAGVSQSPSNKVTEKGKDVELRCDPISGHTALYWYRQSLGQGLEFLIYFQGNSAPDKSGLPSDRFSAERTGGSVSTLTIQRTQQEDSAVYLCASSLSKVGEKLFFGSGTQLSVL.

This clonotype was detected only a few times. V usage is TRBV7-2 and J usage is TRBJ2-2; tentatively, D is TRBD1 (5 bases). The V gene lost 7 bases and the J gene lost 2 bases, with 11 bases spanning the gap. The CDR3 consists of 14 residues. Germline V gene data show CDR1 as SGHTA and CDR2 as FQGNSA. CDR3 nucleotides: TGTGCCAGCACCATACAGGAAAACACCGGGGAGCTGTTTTTT. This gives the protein CASTIQENTGELFF.

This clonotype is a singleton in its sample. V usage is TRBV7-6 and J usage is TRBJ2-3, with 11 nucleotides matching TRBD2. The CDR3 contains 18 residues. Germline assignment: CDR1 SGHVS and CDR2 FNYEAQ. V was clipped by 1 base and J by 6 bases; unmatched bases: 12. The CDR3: CASSLGLAGGRISDTQYF. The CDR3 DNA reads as TGTGCCAGCAGCTTAGGGCTAGCGGGAGGCCGGATTAGCGATACGCAGTATTTT.

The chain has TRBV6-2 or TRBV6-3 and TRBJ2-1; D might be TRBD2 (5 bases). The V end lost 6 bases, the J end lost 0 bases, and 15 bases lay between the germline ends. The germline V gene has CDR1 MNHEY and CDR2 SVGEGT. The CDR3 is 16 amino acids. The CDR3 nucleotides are TGTGCCAGCAGGCCGCGGGCGACCAACTCCTACAATGAGCAGTTCTTC. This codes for CASRPRATNSYNEQFF.

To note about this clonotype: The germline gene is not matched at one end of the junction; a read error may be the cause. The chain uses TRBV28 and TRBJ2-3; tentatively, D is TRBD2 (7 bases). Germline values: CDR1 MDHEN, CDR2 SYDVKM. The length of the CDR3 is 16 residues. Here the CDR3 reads CVSSFQSGGGTDTQYF. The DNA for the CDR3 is TGTGTCAGCAGTTTCCAGTCGGGGGGCGGCACAGATACGCAGTATTTT.

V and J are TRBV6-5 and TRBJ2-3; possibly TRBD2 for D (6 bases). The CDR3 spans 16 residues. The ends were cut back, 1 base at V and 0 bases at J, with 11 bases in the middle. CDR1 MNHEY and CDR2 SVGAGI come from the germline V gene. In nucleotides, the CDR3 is TGTGCCAGCAGTTACTGGTCGGGGACTAGCACAGATACGCAGTATTTT. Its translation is CASSYWSGTSTDTQYF.

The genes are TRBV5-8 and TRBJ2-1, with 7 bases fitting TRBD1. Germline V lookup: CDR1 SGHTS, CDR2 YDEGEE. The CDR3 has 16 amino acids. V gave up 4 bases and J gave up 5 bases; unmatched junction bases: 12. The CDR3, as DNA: TGTGCCAGCAGCCTACATACCGGGACAGAAAACAATGAGCAGTTCTTC. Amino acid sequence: CASSLHTGTENNEQFF. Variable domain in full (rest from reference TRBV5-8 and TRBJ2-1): EAGVTQSPTHLIKTRGQQATLRCSPISGHTSVYWYQQALGLGLQFLLWYDEGEERNRGNFPPRFSGRQFPNYSSELNVNALELEDSALYLCASSLHTGTENNEQFFGPGTRLTVL.

Written as DNA, the CDR3 is TGTGCCACCAGCAGAGATCGAGACTCTGGAAACACCATATATTTT. Residues: CATSRDRDSGNTIYF. V usage is TRBV15 and J usage is TRBJ1-3; D is unclear. CDR3 length equals 15 residues. Trimming left V 0 bases short and J 0 bases short, with 6 bases between. CDR1 is LNHNV and CDR2 is YYDKDF in the germline V gene (reference sequence).

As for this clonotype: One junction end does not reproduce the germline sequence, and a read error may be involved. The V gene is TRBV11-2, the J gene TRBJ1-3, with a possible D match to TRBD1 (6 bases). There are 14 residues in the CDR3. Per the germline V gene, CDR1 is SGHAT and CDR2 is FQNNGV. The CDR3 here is CASSSGVSGNTLYF. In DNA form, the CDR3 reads TGTGCCAGCAGCTCAGGGGTCTCTGGAAACACCCTATATTTT.

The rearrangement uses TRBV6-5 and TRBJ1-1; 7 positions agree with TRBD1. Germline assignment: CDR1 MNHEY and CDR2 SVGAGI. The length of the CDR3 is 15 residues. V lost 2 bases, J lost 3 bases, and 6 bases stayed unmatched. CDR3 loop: CASSYRGRLDTEAFF. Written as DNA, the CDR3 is TGTGCCAGCAGTTACAGGGGGCGATTGGACACTGAAGCTTTCTTT.

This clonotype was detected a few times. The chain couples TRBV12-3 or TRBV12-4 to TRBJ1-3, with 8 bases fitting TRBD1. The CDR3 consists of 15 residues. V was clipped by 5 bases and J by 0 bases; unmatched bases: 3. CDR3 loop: CASSRTGFSGNTIYF. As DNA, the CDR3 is TGTGCCAGCAGTCGGACAGGGTTCTCTGGAAACACCATATATTTT.

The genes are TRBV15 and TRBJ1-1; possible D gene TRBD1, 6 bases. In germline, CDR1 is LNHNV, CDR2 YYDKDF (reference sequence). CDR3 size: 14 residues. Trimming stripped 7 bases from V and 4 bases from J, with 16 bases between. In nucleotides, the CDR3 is TGTGCCACCACCCTGGGGGCCGTCGGCACTGAAGCTTTCTTT. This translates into CATTLGAVGTEAFF. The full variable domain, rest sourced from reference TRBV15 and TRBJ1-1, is DAMVIQNPRYQVTQFGKPVTLSCSQTLNHNVMYWYQQKSSQAPKLLFHYYDKDFNNEADTPDNFQSRRPNTSFCFLDIRSPGLGDTAMYLCATTLGAVGTEAFFGQGTRLTVV.

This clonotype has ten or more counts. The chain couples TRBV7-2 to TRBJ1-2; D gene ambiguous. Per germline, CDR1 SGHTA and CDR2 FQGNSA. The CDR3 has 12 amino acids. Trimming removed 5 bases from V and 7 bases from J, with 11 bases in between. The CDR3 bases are TGTGCCAGCAGCCCTCCTTTCAGTGGCTACACCTTC. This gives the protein CASSPPFSGYTF. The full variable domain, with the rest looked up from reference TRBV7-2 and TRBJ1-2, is GAGVSQSPSNKVTEKGKDVELRCDPISGHTALYWYRQSLGQGLEFLIYFQGNSAPDKSGLPSDRFSAERTGGSVSTLTIQRTQQEDSAVYLCASSPPFSGYTFGSGTRLTVV.

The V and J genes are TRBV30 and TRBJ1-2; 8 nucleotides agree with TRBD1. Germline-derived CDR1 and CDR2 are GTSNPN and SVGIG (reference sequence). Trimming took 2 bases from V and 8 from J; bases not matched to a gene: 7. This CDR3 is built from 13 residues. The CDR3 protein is CAWSSRQGRGYTF. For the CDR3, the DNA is TGTGCCTGGAGTTCTAGACAGGGGAGAGGCTACACCTTC.

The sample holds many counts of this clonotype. CDR3 coding DNA: TGTGCCAGCAGCTTAGGGCTGGGGGAGTCCGGGGAGCTGTTTTTT. Protein product: CASSLGLGESGELFF. The V and J genes are TRBV7-6 and TRBJ2-2; D possibly matches TRBD1 or TRBD2 (5 bases each). CDR1 and CDR2 from the germline V gene are SGHVS and FNYEAQ. V was cut by 1 base and J by 6 bases, with 12 bases left in between. The CDR3 has 15 residues.

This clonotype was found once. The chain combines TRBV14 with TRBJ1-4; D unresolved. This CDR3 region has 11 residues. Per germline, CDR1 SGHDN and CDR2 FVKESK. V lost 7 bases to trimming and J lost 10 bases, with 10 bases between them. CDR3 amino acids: CASTLKAKLFF. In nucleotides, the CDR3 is TGTGCCAGCACCCTTAAAGCAAAACTGTTTTTT.

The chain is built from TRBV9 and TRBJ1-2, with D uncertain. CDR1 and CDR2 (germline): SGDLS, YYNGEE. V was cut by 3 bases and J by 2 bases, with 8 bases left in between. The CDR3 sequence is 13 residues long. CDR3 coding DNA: TGTGCCAGCAGCGCCTTTCCGAACTATGGCTACACCTTC. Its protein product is CASSAFPNYGYTF.

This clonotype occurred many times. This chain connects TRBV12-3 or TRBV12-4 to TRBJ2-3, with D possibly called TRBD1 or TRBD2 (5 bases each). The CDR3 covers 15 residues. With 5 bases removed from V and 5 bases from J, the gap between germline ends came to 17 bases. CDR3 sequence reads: CASSPSSRDQDTQYF. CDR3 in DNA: TGTGCCAGCAGTCCGAGCAGCCGGGACCAAGATACGCAGTATTTT.

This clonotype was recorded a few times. The CDR3 DNA follows: TGTGCCAGCAGCTTAGATGTGCGGCGGGATCAGCCCCAGCATTTT. The encoded protein is CASSLDVRRDQPQHF. The chain recombines TRBV7-6 with TRBJ1-5; no reliable D call. The germline V gene has CDR1 SGHVS and CDR2 FNYEAQ. V was trimmed by 1 base and J by 5 bases, leaving 12 bases between them. The CDR3 is made up of 15 amino acids.

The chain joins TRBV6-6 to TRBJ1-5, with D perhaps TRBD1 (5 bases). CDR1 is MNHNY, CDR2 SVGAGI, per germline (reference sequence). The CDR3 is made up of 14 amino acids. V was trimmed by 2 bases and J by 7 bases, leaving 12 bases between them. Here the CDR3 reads CASSYRGKGQPQHF. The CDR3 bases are TGTGCCAGCAGTTACAGGGGTAAGGGGCAGCCCCAGCATTTT.

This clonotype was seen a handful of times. Written as DNA, the CDR3 is TGTGCCAGCAGCTTATCAGCAGGGGCGAACACCGGGGAGCTGTTTTTT. Encoded protein: CASSLSAGANTGELFF. The chain employs TRBV7-2 and TRBJ2-2, with a weak D call TRBD1 (6 bases). With 2 bases removed from V and 0 bases from J, the gap between germline ends came to 10 bases. The germline V gene has CDR1 SGHTA and CDR2 FQGNSA. The CDR3 covers 16 residues. Full variable domain (outside the CDR3, taken from reference TRBV7-2 and TRBJ2-2): GAGVSQSPSNKVTEKGKDVELRCDPISGHTALYWYRQSLGQGLEFLIYFQGNSAPDKSGLPSDRFSAERTGGSVSTLTIQRTQQEDSAVYLCASSLSAGANTGELFFGEGSRLTVL.

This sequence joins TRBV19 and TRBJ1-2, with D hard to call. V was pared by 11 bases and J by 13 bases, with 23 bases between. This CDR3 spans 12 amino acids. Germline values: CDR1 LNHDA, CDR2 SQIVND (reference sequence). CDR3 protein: CASRLDGSLLTF. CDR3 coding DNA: TGTGCCTCCCGCCTTGATGGCAGCCTTCTCACCTTC.

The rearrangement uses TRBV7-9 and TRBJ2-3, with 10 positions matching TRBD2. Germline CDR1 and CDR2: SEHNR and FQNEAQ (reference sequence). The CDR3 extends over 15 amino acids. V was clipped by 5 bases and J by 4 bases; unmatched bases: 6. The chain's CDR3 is CASSLASGRSDTQYF. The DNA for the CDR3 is TGTGCCAGCAGCCTGGCTAGCGGGAGATCAGATACGCAGTATTTT.

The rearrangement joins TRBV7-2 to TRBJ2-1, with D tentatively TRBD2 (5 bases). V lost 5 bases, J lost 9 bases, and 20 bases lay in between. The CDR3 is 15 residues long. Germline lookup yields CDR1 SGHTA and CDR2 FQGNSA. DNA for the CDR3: TGTGCCAGCAGCCCCCTAGATTACCGGGGTGGTGAGCAGTTCTTC. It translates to CASSPLDYRGGEQFF.

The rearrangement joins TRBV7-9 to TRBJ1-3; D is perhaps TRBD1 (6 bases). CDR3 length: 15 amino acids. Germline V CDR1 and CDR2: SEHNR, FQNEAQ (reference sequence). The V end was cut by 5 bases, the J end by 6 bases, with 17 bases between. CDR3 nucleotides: TGTGCCAGCAGCCCCAAATGGGGACACGTAAACACCATATATTTT. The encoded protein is CASSPKWGHVNTIYF. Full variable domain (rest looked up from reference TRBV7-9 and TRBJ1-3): DTGVSQNPRHKITKRGQNVTFRCDPISEHNRLYWYRQTLGQGPEFLTYFQNEAQLEKSRLLSDRFSAERPKGSFSTLEIQRTEQGDSAMYLCASSPKWGHVNTIYFGEGSWLTVV.